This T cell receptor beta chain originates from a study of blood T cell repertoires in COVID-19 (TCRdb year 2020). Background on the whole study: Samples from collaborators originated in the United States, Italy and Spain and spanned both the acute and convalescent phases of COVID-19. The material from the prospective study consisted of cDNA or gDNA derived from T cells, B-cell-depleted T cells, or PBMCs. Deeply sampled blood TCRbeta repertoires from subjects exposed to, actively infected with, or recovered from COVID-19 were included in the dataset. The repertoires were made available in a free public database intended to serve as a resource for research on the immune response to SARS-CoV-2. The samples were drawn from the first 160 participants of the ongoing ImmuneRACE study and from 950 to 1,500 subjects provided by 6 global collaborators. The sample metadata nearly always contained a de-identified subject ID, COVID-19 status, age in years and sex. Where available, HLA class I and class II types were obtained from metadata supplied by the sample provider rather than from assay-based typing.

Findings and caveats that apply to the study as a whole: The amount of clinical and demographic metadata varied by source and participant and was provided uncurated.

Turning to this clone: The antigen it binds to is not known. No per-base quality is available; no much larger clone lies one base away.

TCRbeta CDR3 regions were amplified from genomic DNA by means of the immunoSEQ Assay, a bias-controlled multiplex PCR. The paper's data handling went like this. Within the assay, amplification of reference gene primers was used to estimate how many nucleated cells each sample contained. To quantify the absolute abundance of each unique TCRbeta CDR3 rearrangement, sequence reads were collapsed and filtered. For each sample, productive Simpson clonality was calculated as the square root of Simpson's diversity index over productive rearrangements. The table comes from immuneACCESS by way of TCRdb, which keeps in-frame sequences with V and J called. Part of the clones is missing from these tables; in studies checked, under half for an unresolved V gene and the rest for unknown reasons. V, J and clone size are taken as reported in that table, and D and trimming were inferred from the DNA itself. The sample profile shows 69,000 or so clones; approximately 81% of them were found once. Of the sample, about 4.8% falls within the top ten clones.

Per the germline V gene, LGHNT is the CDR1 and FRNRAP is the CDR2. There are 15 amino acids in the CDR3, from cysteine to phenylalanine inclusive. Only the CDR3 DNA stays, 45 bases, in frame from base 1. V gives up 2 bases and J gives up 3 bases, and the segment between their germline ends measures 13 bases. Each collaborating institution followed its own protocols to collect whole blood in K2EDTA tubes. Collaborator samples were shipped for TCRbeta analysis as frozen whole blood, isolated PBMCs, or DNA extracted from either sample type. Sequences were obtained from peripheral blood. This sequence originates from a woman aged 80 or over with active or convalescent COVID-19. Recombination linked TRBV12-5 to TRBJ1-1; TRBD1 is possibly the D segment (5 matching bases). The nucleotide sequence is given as TGTGCTAGTGGTTTGCGGGGGTATGGGGACACTGAAGCTTTCTTT. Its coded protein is CASGLRGYGDTEAFF.